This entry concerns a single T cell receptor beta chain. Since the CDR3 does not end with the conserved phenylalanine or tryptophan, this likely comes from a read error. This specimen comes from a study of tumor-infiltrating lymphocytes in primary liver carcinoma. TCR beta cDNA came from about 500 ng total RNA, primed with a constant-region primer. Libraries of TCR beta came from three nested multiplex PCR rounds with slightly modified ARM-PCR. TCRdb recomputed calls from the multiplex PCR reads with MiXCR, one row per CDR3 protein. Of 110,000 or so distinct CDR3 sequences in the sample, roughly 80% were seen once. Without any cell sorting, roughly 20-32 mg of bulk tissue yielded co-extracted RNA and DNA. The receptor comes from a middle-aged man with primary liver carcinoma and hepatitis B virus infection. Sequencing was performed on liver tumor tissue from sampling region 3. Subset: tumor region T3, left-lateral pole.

The CDR3 reads CASSLGGLAGYNEQFY. The CDR3, as DNA: TGTGCCAGCAGTTTAGGGGGCCTAGCGGGCTACAATGAGCAGTTCTAC. The genes are TRBV11-2 and TRBJ2-1, with TRBD2 as a possible D gene (8 bases). CDR3 length: 16 residues. In germline, CDR1 is SGHAT, CDR2 FQNNGV.